A single sample is the source of the 15 T cell receptor beta chains below, sequenced in a study of vaccination and CD4 T cells after COVID-19 (dated by TCRdb to the early 2020s). The sample's treatment or condition label, in plain terms: roughly 11-day PBMC culture with coronavirus spike peptide pools or control peptides (ViraFEST assay). No cognate antigen is known for these TCRs. The receptor library was made with PCR. The run used an Illumina iSeq 100. DNA from cultured CD4+ T cells underwent TCR sequencing with the Oncomine TCR Beta short-read assay at the Johns Hopkins FTIC core. TCRdb passed the public sequencing reads through fastp at Q25 and MiXCR, retaining productive beta sequences. Each CDR3 protein appears once, grouped with its most common genes and DNA. The sample profile shows roughly 23,000 distinct CDR3 sequences; around 64% of them were found once. The ten largest clones represent less than 25% of the sample.

The source material was CD4+ T cells from blood, cultured in vitro, sampled after SARS-CoV-2 vaccination. The receptors derive from a human donor who received a COVID-19 vaccine.

The V and J genes are TRBV12-3 or TRBV12-4 and TRBJ1-6; no clear D gene. V lost 2 bases to trimming and J lost 10 bases, with 12 bases between them. The CDR3 totals 14 residues. The CDR3 region has the DNA TGTGCCAGCAGTTTATTTGAGGGTCGGTCACCCCTCCACTTT. Its protein product is CASSLFEGRSPLHF.

V gene TRBV12-3 or TRBV12-4 combines with J gene TRBJ1-5; no clear D gene. V was trimmed by 3 bases and J by 1 base, leaving 10 bases between them. The length of the CDR3 is 15 residues. The CDR3 is CASSFQAGSNQPQHF. The CDR3 coding sequence is TGTGCCAGCAGTTTTCAGGCAGGAAGCAATCAGCCCCAGCATTTT.

V usage is TRBV27 and J usage is TRBJ1-6; 7 positions match TRBD1. V gave up 8 bases and J gave up 7 bases; unmatched junction bases: 8. Germline CDR1 reads MNHEY; CDR2 reads SMNVEV (reference sequence). The CDR3 has 14 residues. Here the CDR3 reads CASGDREGNSPLHF. As DNA, the CDR3 is TGTGCCAGCGGAGACAGGGAGGGGAATTCACCCCTCCACTTT.

This rearrangement joins TRBV27 to TRBJ1-2; 7 bases map to TRBD1. Per germline, CDR1 MNHEY and CDR2 SMNVEV (reference sequence). J was trimmed by 6 bases and V by 5 bases; bases with no gene match: 18. The CDR3 is 17 amino acids. DNA of the CDR3: TGTGCCAGCAGTCCACTCCCCCCTAGACAGGGTAGACATGGCTACACCTTC. This codes for CASSPLPPRQGRHGYTF.

Only one count was recorded for this clonotype. The V gene is TRBV7-3, the J gene TRBJ2-5, with 12 bases fitting TRBD1. This CDR3 contains 13 residues. The junction had 4 bases not matched to a gene; V was cut back by 5 bases and J by 9 bases. Germline V lookup: CDR1 SGHTA, CDR2 FQGTGA. Here the CDR3 DNA reads TGTGCCAGCAGCCCGGGACAGGGGGCCGCCCAGTACTTC. The encoded protein is CASSPGQGAAQYF.

This chain joins TRBV7-8 and TRBJ1-5, with D unclear. The CDR3 loop spans 13 amino acids. With 1 base removed from V and 2 bases from J, the gap between germline ends came to 3 bases. The germline gives CDR1 SGHVS, CDR2 FQNEAQ. The CDR3 region has the DNA TGTGCCAGCAGCTTAGATCGCAATCAGCCCCAGCATTTT. Amino acid sequence: CASSLDRNQPQHF. The whole variable domain, remainder taken from reference TRBV7-8 and TRBJ1-5, is GAGVSQSPRYKVAKRGQDVALRCDPISGHVSLFWYQQALGQGPEFLTYFQNEAQLDKSGLPSDRFFAERPEGSVSTLKIQRTQQEDSAVYLCASSLDRNQPQHFGDGTRLSIL.

The rearrangement uses TRBV27 and TRBJ1-2; TRBD1 matches 7 bases. V lost 5 bases to trimming and J lost 2 bases; unmatched junction nucleotides: 8. The CDR3 totals 15 residues. CDR1 and CDR2 from the germline V gene are MNHEY and SMNVEV (reference sequence). The CDR3 sequence: CASSQDHRGNYGYTF. As DNA, the CDR3 is TGTGCCAGCAGTCAGGATCACAGGGGAAACTATGGCTACACCTTC.

The genes are TRBV20-1 and TRBJ2-3, with D maybe TRBD2 (7 bases). Germline V gene sequence: CDR1 DFQATT, CDR2 SNEGSKA (reference sequence). Trimming cost V 3 bases and J 2 bases, with 15 bases left between them. This CDR3 is 15 amino acids long. CDR3 loop: CSASGGGAFTDTQYF. The CDR3 region has the DNA TGCAGTGCTAGTGGGGGGGGGGCTTTCACAGATACGCAGTATTTT.

The chain joins TRBV10-3 to TRBJ2-3, with D unresolved. Trimming shortened V by 2 bases and J by 6 bases, and 15 bases separated the two germline ends. This CDR3 has 15 residues. Germline loops: CDR1 ENHRY, CDR2 SYGVKD. The CDR3 region has the DNA TGTGCCATCAGTGAGACCTACTTTCTTGCCGATACGCAGTATTTT. The encoded protein is CAISETYFLADTQYF.

The chain joins TRBV5-1 to TRBJ2-3; 9 bases agree with TRBD2. Trimming took 0 bases from V and 3 from J; bases not matched to a gene: 2. The germline CDR1 and CDR2 sequences are SGHRS and YFSETQ. There are 15 residues in the CDR3. The CDR3 DNA reads as TGCGCCAGCAGCTTGGGCGGGGGGGAGACAGATACGCAGTATTTT. This encodes CASSLGGGETDTQYF.

The rearrangement uses TRBV7-9 and TRBJ2-3, with 9 nucleotides matching TRBD2. CDR3 length: 15 residues. Germline V gene sequence: CDR1 SEHNR, CDR2 FQNEAQ (reference sequence). Losses at the gene ends were 5 bases for V and 2 bases for J; bases not matched to a gene: 5. The chain's CDR3 is CASSLLAGITDTQYF. In nucleotides, the CDR3 is TGTGCCAGCAGCCTTCTAGCGGGAATCACAGATACGCAGTATTTT.

J is TRBJ1-2 and V is TRBV6-1; D gene uncertain. The CDR3 spans 12 residues. V was pared by 1 base and J by 7 bases, with 7 bases between. Per the germline V gene, CDR1 is MNHNS and CDR2 is SASEGT. The CDR3 region is CASSEDVFGYTF. CDR3 DNA: TGTGCCAGCAGTGAAGATGTTTTTGGCTACACCTTC.

The V call is TRBV7-9, the J call TRBJ1-1; D not resolved. The CDR3 runs to 13 residues. Trimming removed 6 bases at V and 0 bases at J, with 8 bases between. Germline CDR1 reads SEHNR; CDR2 reads FQNEAQ (reference sequence). The CDR3 DNA reads TGTGCCAGCAGATTACGGGTGAACACTGAAGCTTTCTTT. Protein: CASRLRVNTEAFF.

The rearrangement joins TRBV5-4 to TRBJ1-1; 7 nucleotides line up with TRBD1. The CDR3 totals 14 residues. With V trimmed by 5 bases and J by 0 bases, 4 bases remained unmatched. In germline, CDR1 is SGHNT, CDR2 YYREEE (reference sequence). Here the CDR3 reads CASRPGTVNTEAFF. CDR3 DNA: TGTGCCAGCAGGCCCGGGACAGTGAACACTGAAGCTTTCTTT.

The J gene is TRBJ1-4, the V gene TRBV19; the match to TRBD1 covers 10 bases. The junction had 1 base not matched to a gene; V was cut back by 1 base and J by 5 bases. The CDR3 sequence is 15 residues long. CDR1 and CDR2 from the germline V gene are LNHDA and SQIVND (reference sequence). In DNA form, the CDR3 reads TGTGCCAGTAGTATAGCGACAGGGGGCAATGAAAAACTGTTTTTT. Protein: CASSIATGGNEKLFF. Filled out from reference TRBV19 and TRBJ1-4, the complete variable domain reads DGGITQSPKYLFRKEGQNVTLSCEQNLNHDAMYWYRQDPGQGLRLIYYSQIVNDFQKGDIAEGYSVSREKKESFPLTVTSAQKNPTAFYLCASSIATGGNEKLFFGSGTQLSVL.